Below are 8 T cell receptor beta chains sequenced from a single sample in a study of preoperative IRX-2 immunotherapy in early breast cancer. The repertoire was sequenced with immunoSEQ multiplex PCR; TCRdb's copy has only in-frame clones and lacks some. The sample has about 5,600 clones, 55% to 70% seen once; the top ten hold around 10%. Treatment here: preoperative locoregional IRX-2 cytokine immunotherapy. Sequenced material: tumor tissue, taken before IRX-2 immunotherapy. The receptors stem from a human donor with breast cancer.

This clone is medium-sized. This chain connects TRBV6-8 to TRBJ2-2, with 12 bases identical to TRBD2. V lost 2 bases to trimming and J lost 5 bases; unmatched junction nucleotides: 6. Germline assignment: CDR1 MNHGY and CDR2 SAAAGT. The CDR3 extends over 17 amino acids. The CDR3 region has the DNA TGTGCCAGCAGTTACGAGACTAGCGGGAGCGGAACCGGGGAGCTGTTTTTT. It yields the protein CASSYETSGSGTGELFF.

The chain is built from TRBV6-8 and TRBJ2-3, with TRBD2 as a possible D gene (6 bases). Between the trimmed V and J ends, which lost 2 bases and 4 bases, there was a span of 16 bases. In germline, CDR1 is MNHGY, CDR2 SAAAGT. This CDR3 has 16 residues. The CDR3 bases are TGTGCCAGCAGTTACCTCCCCTCGGGAGTATCAGATACGCAGTATTTT. Protein sequence: CASSYLPSGVSDTQYF.

This clone showed up just once. J is TRBJ2-7 and V is TRBV23-1; weak D call: TRBD2 (7 bases). TRBV23-1 is labeled an ORF, and its function is uncertain. The V gene lost 6 bases and the J gene lost 0 bases, with 18 bases spanning the gap. The CDR3 consists of 16 residues. CDR3 in amino acids: CASSYEAGALSYEQYF. CDR3 DNA: TGCGCCAGCAGCTACGAGGCGGGGGCCCTCTCCTACGAGCAGTACTTC.

This chain connects TRBV7-6 to TRBJ2-5; the D call may be TRBD1 or TRBD2 (6 bases each). The germline gives CDR1 SGHVS, CDR2 FNYEAQ. There are 14 residues in the CDR3. V was shortened by 3 bases and J by 5 bases, with 13 bases between the two germline ends. The CDR3 DNA sequence: TGTGCCAGCAGCTTGACCGGGGGCAGGGAGACCCAGTACTTC. This gives the protein CASSLTGGRETQYF.

In this sample, this clone turned up a few times. The rearrangement joins TRBV6-8 to TRBJ2-7; 8 nucleotides agree with TRBD1. Germline CDR1 is MNHGY and CDR2 is SAAAGT. V was pared by 6 bases and J by 3 bases, with 10 bases of the junction left unmatched. This CDR3 has 15 amino acids. CDR3 region: CASSYVQGANYEQYF. In DNA form, the CDR3 reads TGTGCCAGCAGCTACGTCCAGGGGGCAAACTACGAGCAGTACTTC.

This clone was seen a few times. The junction shows a germline mismatch at one end, possibly a read error. This chain joins TRBV6-8 and TRBJ2-3, with 8 bases matching TRBD2. The CDR3 spans 15 residues. Per germline, CDR1 MNHGY and CDR2 SAAAGT. In DNA form, the CDR3 reads TGTGCCATCAGTGGGCAAGCGGGAGTCTTAGATACGCAGTATTTT. It yields the protein CAISGQAGVLDTQYF.

The genes are TRBV30 and TRBJ1-2; 12 bases line up with TRBD1. This CDR3 has 13 residues. V dropped 7 bases and J dropped 4; count of bases not matched to a gene: 4. CDR1 GTSNPN and CDR2 SVGIG come from the germline V gene (reference sequence). The CDR3 protein is CAFRDRGPYGYTF. CDR3 DNA: TGTGCCTTCCGGGACAGGGGGCCCTATGGCTACACCTTC.

This clone is medium-sized (0.01 to 0.1%) by share. The rearrangement links TRBV19 to TRBJ2-5; D unresolved. The CDR3 loop spans 12 amino acids. CDR1 is LNHDA, CDR2 SQIVND, per germline (reference sequence). V was trimmed by 3 bases and J by 5 bases, leaving 7 bases between them. The CDR3 sequence is CASSINGETQYF. CDR3 coding DNA: TGTGCCAGTAGTATCAACGGGGAGACCCAGTACTTC.